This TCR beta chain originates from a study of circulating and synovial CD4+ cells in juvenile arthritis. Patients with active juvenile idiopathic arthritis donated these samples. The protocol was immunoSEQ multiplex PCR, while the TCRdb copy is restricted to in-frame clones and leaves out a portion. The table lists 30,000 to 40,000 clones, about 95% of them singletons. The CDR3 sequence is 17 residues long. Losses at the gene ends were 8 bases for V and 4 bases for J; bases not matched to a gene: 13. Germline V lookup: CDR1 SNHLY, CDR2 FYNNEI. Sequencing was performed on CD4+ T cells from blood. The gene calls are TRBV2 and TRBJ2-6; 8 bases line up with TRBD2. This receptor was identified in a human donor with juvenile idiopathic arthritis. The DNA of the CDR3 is TGTGCCAGCTACCCCGGGACTAGAGTTGACGGGGCCAACGTCCTGACTTTC. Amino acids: CASYPGTRVDGANVLTF.